Below are 10 T cell receptor beta chains sequenced from a single sample in a study of regulatory T cells in long-lasting Graves disease. This sample's time point: newly diagnosed GD, antithyroid drugs for less than 3 months. The TCR library used RNA extracted from PBMCs. TCR beta libraries were built with iRepertoire HTBI primers and Arm-PCR of CDR3 regions. Each CDR3 protein is one row after TCRdb ran MiXCR on the multiplex PCR reads. This sample has about 540,000 distinct CDR3 sequences, with approximately 15% found just once. These data were also filed under a second study, of T cells in Graves' hyperthyroidism and ophthalmopathy.

The source was peripheral blood mononuclear cells (PBMCs), collected at new diagnosis, from a patient treated with antithyroid drugs. These TCRs come from a man aged 25-45 years with Graves disease.

The rearrangement uses TRBV6-1 and TRBJ2-5; D gene ambiguous. Germline V CDR1 and CDR2: MNHNS, SASEGT. V dropped 1 base and J dropped 5 bases, with 8 bases sitting between them. The CDR3 contains 13 residues. The CDR3 here is CASSEGQVETQYF. Here the CDR3 DNA reads TGTGCCAGCAGTGAAGGCCAAGTGGAGACCCAGTACTTC.

At least ten counts were recorded for this clonotype. The chain couples TRBV5-1 to TRBJ2-7, with D perhaps matching TRBD1 (5 bases). V was shortened by 7 bases and J by 3 bases, with 14 bases between the two germline ends. Germline CDR1 reads SGHRS; CDR2 reads YFSETQ. This CDR3 is 13 amino acids long. The CDR3: CASARTQHYEQYF. Here the CDR3 DNA reads TGCGCCAGCGCGAGGACACAACACTACGAGCAGTACTTC.

The chain links TRBV5-1 to TRBJ1-4; possibly TRBD1 for D (5 bases). Germline lookup yields CDR1 SGHRS and CDR2 YFSETQ. V was trimmed by 4 bases and J by 7 bases, leaving 14 bases between them. The CDR3 is made up of 14 amino acids. In nucleotides, the CDR3 is TGCGCCAGCAGCGGAGGGGCGTATGGTGAAAAACTGTTTTTT. It encodes CASSGGAYGEKLFF.

This clonotype has more than one count but fewer than ten. The chain couples TRBV4-1 to TRBJ1-4; D not certain. The germline V gene has CDR1 MGHRA and CDR2 YSYEKL. This CDR3 is 16 amino acids long. V was shortened by 1 base and J by 7 bases, with 16 bases between the two germline ends. In nucleotides, the CDR3 is TGCGCCAGCAGCCAAGGCTTAGGAGGTTGGACTGAAAAACTGTTTTTT. It specifies CASSQGLGGWTEKLFF.

In this sample, this clonotype turned up many times. The chain has TRBV10-3 and TRBJ2-5, with 13 bases that match TRBD2. With 6 bases clipped from V and 4 bases from J, the junction kept 2 bases outside the gene matches. The CDR3 length is 14 residues. Germline-derived CDR1 and CDR2 are ENHRY and SYGVKD. CDR3 protein: CAIRGTSGTETQYF. CDR3 coding DNA: TGTGCCATCAGGGGGACTAGCGGGACAGAGACCCAGTACTTC.

This clonotype was detected many times. The chain links TRBV3-1 to TRBJ2-7, with 9 bases identical to TRBD1. This CDR3 has 17 residues. V trimming: 4 bases; J trimming: 2 bases; junction bases outside the gene matches: 12. The V gene's germline CDR1 is LGHDT and CDR2 YNNKEL (reference sequence). CDR3 nucleotide sequence: TGTGCCAGCAGCCGGACGACCGGGACAGGGAGTCCCTACGAGCAGTACTTC. This sequence encodes CASSRTTGTGSPYEQYF.

This clonotype has ten or more counts. The CDR3 protein is CASSSTSGSNRGQFF. The CDR3 coding sequence is TGCGCCAGCAGTTCTACTAGCGGGAGCAATAGGGGGCAGTTCTTC. The chain has TRBV10-2 and TRBJ2-1, with 11 bases that match TRBD2. CDR3 length: 15 amino acids. V was pared by 5 bases and J by 12 bases, with 12 bases of the junction left unmatched. From germline, CDR1 is WSHSY and CDR2 SAAADI.

The table lists this clonotype with many counts. This chain uses TRBV12-3 or TRBV12-4 with TRBJ2-2; 8 bases match TRBD2. The CDR3 is made up of 14 amino acids. Trimming removed 6 bases from V and 1 base from J; junction bases left unmatched: 1. This chain's CDR3 is CASRLAVNTGELFF. The CDR3 DNA follows: TGTGCCAGCAGACTAGCGGTGAACACCGGGGAGCTGTTTTTT.

In its sample, this clonotype was seen a few times. This chain links TRBV2 with TRBJ1-2; D gene ambiguous. This CDR3 has 15 residues. CDR1 and CDR2 (germline): SNHLY, FYNNEI. Deletions cut 8 bases from V and 8 bases from J, with 24 bases between. In DNA, the CDR3 is TGTGCCAGCCCTAGCCTTCCGGACGGAGCATCAGGCTACACCTTC. This encodes CASPSLPDGASGYTF.

This clonotype has more than one count but fewer than ten. This rearrangement joins TRBV10-3 to TRBJ1-4, with a weak D call TRBD1 (5 bases). CDR1 and CDR2 from the germline V gene are ENHRY and SYGVKD. Trimming shortened V by 2 bases and J by 6 bases, and 7 bases separated the two germline ends. The CDR3 is 13 residues long. The CDR3 protein is CAISERQYEKLFF. CDR3 DNA: TGTGCCATCAGTGAGAGACAGTATGAAAAACTGTTTTTT.